The 26 T cell receptor beta chains below all came from one sample that was sequenced in a study of early T cells in non-severe SARS-CoV-2 infection. A single record per CDR3 protein comes from TCRdb applying MiXCR to the 5' RACE reads. The sample comprises tens of thousands of distinct CDR3 sequences, 3.5% to 5% of which are singletons, and 20% rests with the top ten. Sequencing input: whole blood. Every receptor here comes from an adult who was a healthcare worker with PCR-confirmed SARS-CoV-2 infection or an uninfected control (not recorded which).

The chain combines TRBV12-3 or TRBV12-4 with TRBJ2-5; TRBD1 matches at 9 bases. The CDR3 runs 13 residues. The junction had 4 bases not matched to a gene; V was cut back by 5 bases and J by 6 bases. CDR3 coding DNA: TGTGCCAGCAGTCTGAACAGGGGGCAGACCCAGTACTTC. It specifies CASSLNRGQTQYF.

This clonotype is labeled as medium-sized. The chain joins TRBV11-3 to TRBJ2-1, with D tentatively TRBD2 (5 bases). This CDR3 region has 15 residues. The germline CDR1 and CDR2 sequences are SGHNT and YENEEA. The ends were cut back, 1 base at V and 0 bases at J, with 7 bases in the middle. CDR3 in DNA: TGTGCCAGCAGCTTAGGTGGGAGCTCCTACAATGAGCAGTTCTTC. The encoded protein is CASSLGGSSYNEQFF.

This clonotype was counted at least ten times. V is TRBV10-3 and J is TRBJ1-2; TRBD1 matches 7 bases. The CDR3 consists of 14 residues. Looked up from germline, CDR1 is ENHRY and CDR2 is SYGVKD. V was clipped by 6 bases and J by 7 bases; unmatched bases: 11. This chain's CDR3 is CAIRDRAGIFGYTF. The CDR3, as DNA: TGTGCCATCAGAGACAGGGCCGGGATCTTTGGCTACACCTTC.

The genes are TRBV6-6 and TRBJ1-1, with D maybe TRBD1 (6 bases). This CDR3 is built from 12 residues. The germline V and J ends were trimmed by 2 bases and 8 bases, with 9 bases remaining between them. Germline CDR1 is MNHNY and CDR2 is SVGAGI (reference sequence). The CDR3 bases are TGTGCCAGCAGTTACCGGGGGCAGGAAGCTTTCTTT. This translates into CASSYRGQEAFF.

In its sample, this clonotype was seen a few times. J is TRBJ2-1 and V is TRBV7-9; D may be TRBD2 (6 bases). CDR3 size: 12 residues. The germline gives CDR1 SEHNR, CDR2 FQNEAQ (reference sequence). V was trimmed by 10 bases and J by 8 bases, leaving 15 bases between them. CDR3 in DNA: TGTGCCACAGGCGGGGCAATGGATGAGCAGTTCTTC. Its translation is CATGGAMDEQFF. Full variable domain (rest looked up from reference TRBV7-9 and TRBJ2-1): DTGVSQNPRHKITKRGQNVTFRCDPISEHNRLYWYRQTLGQGPEFLTYFQNEAQLEKSRLLSDRFSAERPKGSFSTLEIQRTEQGDSAMYLCATGGAMDEQFFGPGTRLTVL.

There are many counts of this clonotype. The chain employs TRBV29-1 and TRBJ1-1, with a possible D match to TRBD1 (5 bases). Germline V gene lookup returns CDR1 SQVTM and CDR2 ANQGSEA. Trimming pared 6 bases from V and 8 bases from J, leaving 10 bases between. The CDR3 loop spans 10 amino acids. CDR3 sequence (DNA): TGCAGCGTCGAACAGGTCGAAGCTTTCTTT. This encodes CSVEQVEAFF.

In this sample, this clonotype turned up many times. This chain uses TRBV7-6 with TRBJ1-5, with a possible D match to TRBD1 (6 bases). There are 14 residues in the CDR3. Germline loops: CDR1 SGHVS, CDR2 FNYEAQ. Trimming cost V 11 bases and J 1 base, with 15 bases left between them. The CDR3, as DNA: TGTGCCGGGGGCGGACAGACGAGCAATCAGCCCCAGCATTTT. This translates into CAGGGQTSNQPQHF.

This clonotype was counted many times. J is TRBJ2-5 and V is TRBV7-3; D unresolved. The length of the CDR3 is 13 residues. V was cut by 2 bases and J by 8 bases, with 12 bases left in between. Germline loops: CDR1 SGHTA, CDR2 FQGTGA. CDR3 sequence: CASSLGPRSTQYF. The CDR3 bases are TGTGCCAGCAGCTTAGGCCCCCGGAGTACCCAGTACTTC.

Ten or more counts support this clonotype. The V and J genes are TRBV5-6 and TRBJ1-2; 7 bases match TRBD1. Looked up from germline, CDR1 is SGHDT and CDR2 is YYEEEE. Trimming removed 1 base from V and 2 bases from J; junction bases left unmatched: 8. This CDR3 has 16 residues. The CDR3 DNA reads as TGTGCCAGCAGCTTGTACGGGACAGCAATAAACTATGGCTACACCTTC. It is translated as CASSLYGTAINYGYTF.

At least ten counts were recorded for this clonotype. This rearrangement joins TRBV27 to TRBJ2-2; D is uncertain. The germline V gene encodes CDR1 MNHEY and CDR2 SMNVEV (reference sequence). The V end was cut by 6 bases, the J end by 2 bases, with 4 bases between. CDR3 size: 12 residues. CDR3 DNA: TGTGCCAGCAGCCAAAACACCGGGGAGCTGTTTTTT. Its translation is CASSQNTGELFF.

There are many counts of this clonotype. J is TRBJ1-2 and V is TRBV29-1; possibly TRBD1 for D (6 bases). Trimming shortened V by 6 bases and J by 8 bases, and 19 bases separated the two germline ends. Germline-derived CDR1 and CDR2 are SQVTM and ANQGSEA. The CDR3 sequence is 13 residues long. As DNA, the CDR3 is TGCAGCGTCCCTCCCCCACAGGGTTTAGGCTACACCTTC. The encoded protein is CSVPPPQGLGYTF.

This clonotype was seen a handful of times. The chain couples TRBV7-2 to TRBJ2-1; D gene unclear. Germline V gene lookup returns CDR1 SGHTA and CDR2 FQGNSA. The CDR3 runs to 15 residues. The V and J ends lost 1 base and 2 bases respectively, with 9 bases between them. For the CDR3, the DNA is TGTGCCAGCAGCTTAGACCGAACCACCTACAATGAGCAGTTCTTC. Translated: CASSLDRTTYNEQFF.

This clonotype was seen many times. This chain uses TRBV12-3 or TRBV12-4 with TRBJ2-5; D call uncertain. The CDR3 is made up of 11 amino acids. The CDR3 sequence: CASLEKETQYF. In DNA, the CDR3 is TGTGCTAGTTTAGAGAAAGAGACCCAGTACTTC.

This clonotype was picked up many times. V is TRBV6-2 or TRBV6-3 and J is TRBJ2-1; 7 nucleotides match TRBD1. The junction had 8 bases not matched to a gene; V was cut back by 2 bases and J by 10 bases. The CDR3 has 14 residues. Germline loops: CDR1 MNHEY, CDR2 SVGEGT. CDR3 in amino acids: CASSYTDRVREQFF. In DNA form, the CDR3 reads TGTGCCAGCAGTTACACCGACAGGGTTCGGGAGCAGTTCTTC.

This clonotype has at least ten counts. The J gene is TRBJ2-7, the V gene TRBV20-1, with 12 bases aligning to TRBD2. The CDR3 contains 16 residues. V dropped 5 bases and J dropped 4; count of bases not matched to a gene: 12. Germline CDR1 DFQATT, CDR2 SNEGSKA (reference sequence). CDR3 in amino acids: CSALGGLAGGEYEQYF. Written as DNA, the CDR3 is TGCAGTGCTCTAGGGGGCCTAGCGGGAGGGGAATACGAGCAGTACTTC.

This clonotype was observed a handful of times. V usage is TRBV28 and J usage is TRBJ1-3; a possible D gene is TRBD1 (5 bases). The length of the CDR3 is 18 residues. V was clipped by 6 bases and J by 5 bases, with 26 bases between them. Germline CDR1 is MDHEN and CDR2 is SYDVKM. The CDR3 is CASRLDDQGNSERNTIYF. The CDR3 coding sequence is TGTGCCAGCAGATTAGACGATCAGGGAAATAGTGAGAGAAACACCATATATTTT.

This clonotype was picked up many times. V and J are TRBV7-2 and TRBJ2-2, with no clear D. The germline V and J ends were trimmed by 7 bases and 6 bases, with 12 bases remaining between them. The CDR3 is made up of 13 amino acids. Germline V gives CDR1 SGHTA, CDR2 FQGNSA. In DNA, the CDR3 is TGTGCCAGCACCAACTGGGGTGCCGGGGAGCTGTTTTTT. This encodes CASTNWGAGELFF.

This clonotype was counted many times. The V and J genes are TRBV6-5 and TRBJ2-1; 7 nucleotides line up with TRBD1. Germline trimming cut 5 bases from V and 1 base from J; bases unmatched to any gene: 2. CDR3 length: 14 amino acids. Per germline, CDR1 MNHEY and CDR2 SVGAGI. CDR3 nucleotide sequence: TGTGCCAGCAGTAACAGGGGTTCCTACAATGAGCAGTTCTTC. The encoded protein is CASSNRGSYNEQFF.

The chain employs TRBV5-4 and TRBJ2-2; D may match TRBD1 or TRBD2 (5 bases each). This CDR3 has 15 amino acids. The V gene's germline CDR1 is SGHNT and CDR2 YYREEE (reference sequence). V lost 4 bases and J lost 2, with 12 bases in between. CDR3 sequence: CASSPTGTNTGELFF. The CDR3 coding sequence is TGTGCCAGCAGCCCTACTGGGACCAACACCGGGGAGCTGTTTTTT.

This clonotype was observed many times. This chain joins TRBV12-3 or TRBV12-4 and TRBJ1-1; tentatively, D is TRBD1 (5 bases). The CDR3 runs to 14 residues. V gave up 7 bases and J gave up 3 bases, with 15 bases separating them. As DNA, the CDR3 is TGTGCCAGCACTCCCGGCAGGGCTTACACTGAAGCTTTCTTT. Protein product: CASTPGRAYTEAFF.

The chain links TRBV5-5 to TRBJ2-1; 7 bases are shared with TRBD2. Trimming cost V 0 bases and J 3 bases; bases outside gene matches: 3. Germline V lookup: CDR1 SGHKS, CDR2 YYEKEE (reference sequence). The CDR3 consists of 15 residues. Written as DNA, the CDR3 is TGTGCCAGCAGCTTGGTCCTAGCGGACTACAATGAGCAGTTCTTC. It is translated as CASSLVLADYNEQFF.

This chain uses TRBV15 with TRBJ2-3, with a weak D call TRBD2 (6 bases). Trimming took off 0 bases at V and 0 bases at J, with 16 bases between the two ends. Germline-derived CDR1 and CDR2 are LNHNV and YYDKDF (reference sequence). The CDR3 length is 18 residues. CDR3 residues: CATSRDFDSGASTDTQYF. The CDR3 bases are TGTGCCACCAGCAGAGATTTTGATAGCGGAGCTAGCACAGATACGCAGTATTTT.

This clonotype has a count of ten or more. The chain joins TRBV3-1 to TRBJ2-5; no clear D gene. Per germline, CDR1 LGHDT and CDR2 YNNKEL (reference sequence). The CDR3 is made up of 11 amino acids. Trimming stripped 1 base from V and 5 bases from J, with 2 bases between. The CDR3 protein is CASSQAETQYF. CDR3 sequence (DNA): TGTGCCAGCAGCCAAGCGGAGACCCAGTACTTC.

This clonotype was counted ten times or more. CDR3: CASSPWGLAGEDTQYF. As DNA, the CDR3 is TGTGCCAGCAGCCCTTGGGGACTAGCGGGAGAAGATACGCAGTATTTT. The rearrangement uses TRBV2 and TRBJ2-3; TRBD2 matches 14 bases. Germline V gene data show CDR1 as SNHLY and CDR2 as FYNNEI. The CDR3 consists of 16 residues. After removal of 6 bases from V and 5 bases from J, the junction contained 7 bases not matched to a gene.

The sample holds many counts of this clonotype. J is TRBJ2-1 and V is TRBV9, with 9 bases aligning to TRBD2. This CDR3 comprises 15 residues. V shed 4 bases, J shed 5 bases, and the junction held 7 bases outside the gene matches. The germline CDR1 and CDR2 sequences are SGDLS and YYNGEE. CDR3 in DNA: TGTGCCAGCAGCTTAGGACTAGCGATTGACAATGAGCAGTTCTTC. Translating it yields CASSLGLAIDNEQFF. The whole variable domain, remainder taken from reference TRBV9 and TRBJ2-1, is DSGVTQTPKHLITATGQRVTLRCSPRSGDLSVYWYQQSLDQGLQFLIQYYNGEERAKGNILERFSAQQFPDLHSELNLSSLELGDSALYFCASSLGLAIDNEQFFGPGTRLTVL.

This clonotype showed up many times. The chain couples TRBV27 to TRBJ2-2, with 7 bases lining up with TRBD1. The trim removed 6 bases at V and 1 base at J, leaving 5 bases unmatched. There are 15 residues in the CDR3. CDR1 MNHEY and CDR2 SMNVEV come from the germline V gene (reference sequence). CDR3 nucleotide sequence: TGTGCCAGCAGCACCGGGACAGTGAACACCGGGGAGCTGTTTTTT. It translates to CASSTGTVNTGELFF.